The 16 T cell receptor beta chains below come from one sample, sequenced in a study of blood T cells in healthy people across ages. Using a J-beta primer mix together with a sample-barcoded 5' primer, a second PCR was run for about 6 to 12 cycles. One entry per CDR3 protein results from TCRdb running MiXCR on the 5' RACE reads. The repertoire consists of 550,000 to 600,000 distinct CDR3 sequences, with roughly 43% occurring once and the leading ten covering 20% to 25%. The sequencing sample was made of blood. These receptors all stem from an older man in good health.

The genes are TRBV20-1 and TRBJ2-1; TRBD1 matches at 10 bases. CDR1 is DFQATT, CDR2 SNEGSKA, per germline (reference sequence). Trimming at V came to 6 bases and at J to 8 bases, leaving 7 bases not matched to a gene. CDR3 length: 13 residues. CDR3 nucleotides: TGCAGTGCGCGCCGGGACAGGGGCCATGAGCAGTTCTTC. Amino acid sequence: CSARRDRGHEQFF.

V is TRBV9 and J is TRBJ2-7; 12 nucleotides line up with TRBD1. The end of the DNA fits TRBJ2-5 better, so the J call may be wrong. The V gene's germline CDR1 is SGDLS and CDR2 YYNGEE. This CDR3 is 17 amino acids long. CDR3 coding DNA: TGTGCCAGCAGCGCGGGACAGGGGGCGCGAAGTGGGGAGACCCAGTACTTC. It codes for CASSAGQGARSGETQYF.

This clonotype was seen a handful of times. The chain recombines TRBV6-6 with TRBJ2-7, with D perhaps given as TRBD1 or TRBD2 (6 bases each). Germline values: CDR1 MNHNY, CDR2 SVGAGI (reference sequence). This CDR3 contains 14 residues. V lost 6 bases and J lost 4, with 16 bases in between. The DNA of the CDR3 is TGTGCCAGCAGGCACGGGGGCTCTATGTACGAGCAGTACTTC. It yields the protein CASRHGGSMYEQYF.

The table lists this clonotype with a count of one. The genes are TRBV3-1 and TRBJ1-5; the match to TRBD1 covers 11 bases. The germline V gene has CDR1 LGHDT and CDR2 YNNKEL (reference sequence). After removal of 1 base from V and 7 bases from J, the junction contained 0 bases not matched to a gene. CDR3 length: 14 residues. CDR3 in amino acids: CASSQGDRGQPQHF. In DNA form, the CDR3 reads TGTGCCAGCAGCCAAGGGGACAGGGGGCAGCCCCAGCATTTT.

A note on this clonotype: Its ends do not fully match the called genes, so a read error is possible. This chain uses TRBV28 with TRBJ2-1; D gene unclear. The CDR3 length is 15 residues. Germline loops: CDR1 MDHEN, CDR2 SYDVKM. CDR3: CVSSRAVWVQHEQFF. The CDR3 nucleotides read TGTGTCAGCAGCCGGGCTGTCTGGGTCCAACATGAGCAGTTCTTC.

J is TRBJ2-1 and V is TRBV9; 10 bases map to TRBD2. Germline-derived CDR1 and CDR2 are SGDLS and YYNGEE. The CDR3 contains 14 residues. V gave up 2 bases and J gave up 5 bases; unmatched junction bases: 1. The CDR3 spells CASSVTSGNNEQFF. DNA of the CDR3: TGTGCCAGCAGCGTCACTAGCGGGAACAATGAGCAGTTCTTC.

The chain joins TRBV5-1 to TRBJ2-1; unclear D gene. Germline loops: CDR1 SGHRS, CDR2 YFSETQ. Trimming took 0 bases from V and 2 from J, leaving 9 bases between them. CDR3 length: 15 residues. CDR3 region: CASSLAQNTYNEQFF. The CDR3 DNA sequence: TGCGCCAGCAGCTTGGCTCAGAACACCTACAATGAGCAGTTCTTC.

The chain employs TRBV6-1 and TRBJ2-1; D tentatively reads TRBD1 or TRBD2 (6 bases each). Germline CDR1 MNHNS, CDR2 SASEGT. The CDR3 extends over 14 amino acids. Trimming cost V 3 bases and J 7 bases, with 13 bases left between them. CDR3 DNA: TGTGCCAGCAGTGAGCAATGGGGGGCGAATGAGCAGTTCTTC. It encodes CASSEQWGANEQFF.

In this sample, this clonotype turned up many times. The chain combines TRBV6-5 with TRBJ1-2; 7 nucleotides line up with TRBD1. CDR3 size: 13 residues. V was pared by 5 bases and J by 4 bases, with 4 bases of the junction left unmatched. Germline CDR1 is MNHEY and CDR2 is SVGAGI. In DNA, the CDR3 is TGTGCCAGCAGTGTGGGGACAGCCTATGGCTACACCTTC. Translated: CASSVGTAYGYTF.

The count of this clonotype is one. The CDR3 nucleotides are TGTGCCAGCAGCCTCCACCCGAGGGGTACTGAAGCTTTCTTT. Residues: CASSLHPRGTEAFF. The gene calls are TRBV7-8 and TRBJ1-1; D may be TRBD1 (5 bases). The CDR3 covers 14 residues. V was cut by 5 bases and J by 5 bases, with 15 bases left in between. Germline V gene lookup returns CDR1 SGHVS and CDR2 FQNEAQ.

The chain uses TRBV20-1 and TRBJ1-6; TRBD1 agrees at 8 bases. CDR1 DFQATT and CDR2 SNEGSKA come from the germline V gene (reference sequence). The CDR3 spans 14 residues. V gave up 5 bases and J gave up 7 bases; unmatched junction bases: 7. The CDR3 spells CSAGWTGRNSPLHF. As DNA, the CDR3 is TGCAGTGCTGGGTGGACAGGGCGCAATTCACCCCTCCACTTT.

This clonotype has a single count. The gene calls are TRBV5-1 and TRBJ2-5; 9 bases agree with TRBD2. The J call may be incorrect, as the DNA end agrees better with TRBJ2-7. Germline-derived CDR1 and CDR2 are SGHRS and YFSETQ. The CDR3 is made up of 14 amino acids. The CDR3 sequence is CASSSGTSFNEQYF. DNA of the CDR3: TGCGCCAGCAGCTCCGGGACTAGCTTCAACGAGCAGTACTTC.

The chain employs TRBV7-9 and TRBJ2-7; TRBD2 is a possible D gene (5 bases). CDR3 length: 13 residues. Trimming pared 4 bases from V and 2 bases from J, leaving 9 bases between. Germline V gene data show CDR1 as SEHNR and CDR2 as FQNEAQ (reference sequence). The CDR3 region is CASSYSAAYEQYF. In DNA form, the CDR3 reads TGTGCCAGCAGCTATAGCGCAGCCTACGAGCAGTACTTC. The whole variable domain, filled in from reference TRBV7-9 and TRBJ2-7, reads DTGVSQNPRHKITKRGQNVTFRCDPISEHNRLYWYRQTLGQGPEFLTYFQNEAQLEKSRLLSDRFSAERPKGSFSTLEIQRTEQGDSAMYLCASSYSAAYEQYFGPGTRLTVT.

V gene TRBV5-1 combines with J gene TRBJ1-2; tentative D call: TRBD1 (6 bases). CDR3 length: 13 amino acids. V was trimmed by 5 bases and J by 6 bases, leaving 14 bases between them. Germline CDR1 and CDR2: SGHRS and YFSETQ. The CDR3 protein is CASRQDSRDGYTF. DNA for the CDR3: TGCGCCAGCAGGCAGGACAGCCGAGATGGCTACACCTTC. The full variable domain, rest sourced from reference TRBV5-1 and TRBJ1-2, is KAGVTQTPRYLIKTRGQQVTLSCSPISGHRSVSWYQQTPGQGLQFLFEYFSETQRNKGNFPGRFSGRQFSNSRSEMNVSTLELGDSALYLCASRQDSRDGYTFGSGTRLTVV.

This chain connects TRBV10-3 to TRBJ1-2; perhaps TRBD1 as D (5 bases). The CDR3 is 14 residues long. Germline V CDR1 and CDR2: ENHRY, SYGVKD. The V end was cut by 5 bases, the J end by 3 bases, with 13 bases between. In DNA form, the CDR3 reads TGTGCCATCAGTAACCCCGGGACGGACTATGGCTACACCTTC. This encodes CAISNPGTDYGYTF.

The CDR3 DNA reads TGTGCCAGCAGCCAAGAAGGTGGTCGAGGGGGGAATGAAAAACTGTTTTTT. Amino acids: CASSQEGGRGGNEKLFF. J is TRBJ1-4 and V is TRBV3-1, with D perhaps matching TRBD1 (6 bases). Trimming stripped 0 bases from V and 5 bases from J, with 16 bases between. The germline CDR1 and CDR2 sequences are LGHDT and YNNKEL (reference sequence). The CDR3 is 17 amino acids.